These T cell receptor beta chains were read from a single sample in a study of PD-1 blockade in classical Hodgkin lymphoma. Sequencing used immunoSEQ multiplex PCR; TCRdb keeps in-frame clones, though not all of them. The sample records 17,000 or so clones, 90% being singletons. The source material was peripheral blood mononuclear cells (PBMCs). These receptors originate from a human donor with classical Hodgkin lymphoma. CDR3s include the opening cysteine and the closing phenylalanine or tryptophan. D genes are given only for firm matches. Not all rows give a size; the values are once, few, many and, for expanded clones, a class.

TRBJ2-1 | TRBD2 | TRBV6-1 | - | CASRAKREVQFF | TGTGCCAGCAGAGCAAAGCGGGAGGTGCAGTTCTTC
TRBJ2-5 | TRBD2 | TRBV5-1 | few | CASSLGELAAPYATQYF | TGCGCCAGCAGCTTGGGGGAACTAGCGGCCCCGTACGCGACCCAGTACTTC
TRBJ2-2 | - | TRBV27 | few | CASSLLGRRTGELFF | TGTGCCAGCAGTTTATTAGGGAGACGTACCGGGGAGCTGTTTTTT
TRBJ2-3 | - | TRBV6-4 | - | CASSEGDTDTQYF | TGTGCCAGCAGTGAAGGAGACACAGATACGCAGTATTTT
TRBJ2-3 | - | TRBV2 | once | CASRPLEISTDTQYF | TGTGCCAGCAGGCCGTTGGAGATTAGCACAGATACGCAGTATTTT
TRBJ2-3 | - | TRBV5-1 | - | CASSIGTPKDTQYF | TGCGCCAGCAGCATCGGGACTCCTAAAGATACGCAGTATTTT
TRBJ2-1 | - | TRBV28 | - | CASSLAEVVKEQFF | TGTGCCAGCAGTTTAGCGGAAGTGGTGAAGGAGCAGTTCTTC
TRBJ2-3 | - | TRBV6-1 | - | CASSRWGDTQYF | TGTGCCAGCAGCCGTTGGGGAGATACGCAGTATTTT
TRBJ1-1 | - | TRBV15 | - | CATSRGTRQAFF | TGTGCCACCAGCAGAGGGACACGTCAAGCTTTCTTT
TRBJ2-1 | - | TRBV18 | - | CASSQGTGVYNEQFF | TGTGCCAGCTCCCAAGGGACCGGGGTCTACAATGAGCAGTTCTTC
TRBJ2-5 | - | TRBV18 | - | CASSQNSGQETQYF | TGTGCCAGCTCACAGAATAGCGGCCAAGAGACCCAGTACTTC
TRBJ2-3 | TRBD2 | TRBV4-2 | - | CASSQERSLAGVEDTQYF | TGTGCCAGCAGCCAAGAAAGGAGTCTAGCGGGAGTGGAAGATACGCAGTATTTT
TRBJ1-5 | - | TRBV4-1 | few | CASSQDLGGNQPQHF | TGCGCCAGCAGCCAAGATCTGGGAGGGAATCAGCCCCAGCATTTT
TRBJ1-2 | - | TRBV25-1 | - | CASSDTLFGSYTF | TGTGCCAGCAGTGATACCCTCTTCGGGAGCTACACCTTC
TRBJ1-5 | - | TRBV6-1 | - | CASSPSAVNQPQHF | TGTGCCAGCAGCCCCTCGGCAGTCAATCAGCCCCAGCATTTT
TRBJ1-1 | - | TRBV6-1 | - | CASSEGPEAFF | TGTGCCAGCAGTGAGGGGCCAGAAGCTTTCTTT
TRBJ1-1 | - | TRBV12-5 | - | CASGSPDTYTEAFF | TGTGCTAGTGGTTCCCCGGACACTTACACTGAAGCTTTCTTT
TRBJ2-5 | TRBD1 | TRBV28 | - | CASSVGQGPQETQYF | TGTGCCAGCAGTGTCGGACAGGGGCCCCAAGAGACCCAGTACTTC
TRBJ1-3 | - | TRBV6-5 | - | CASSFGRSGNTIYF | TGTGCCAGCAGTTTCGGAAGATCTGGAAACACCATATATTTT
TRBJ2-5 | - | TRBV5-1 | - | CASSLELLQETQYF | TGCGCCAGCAGCTTGGAATTACTTCAAGAGACCCAGTACTTC
TRBJ2-5 | - | TRBV10-3 | - | CAIRAGPQETQYF | TGTGCCATCAGAGCTGGACCGCAAGAGACCCAGTACTTC
TRBJ2-1 | - | TRBV5-4 | - | CASSLDHISGEQFF | TGTGCCAGCAGCTTGGACCACATCAGTGGTGAGCAGTTCTTC
TRBJ1-2 | TRBD1 | TRBV19 | - | CATSGTGYGYTF | TGTGCCACCTCCGGGACAGGCTATGGCTACACCTTC
TRBJ2-5 | TRBD1 | TRBV10-1 | - | CASSPGQGYTRSYF | TGCGCCAGCAGTCCGGGACAGGGTTACACTCGTTCGTACTTC
TRBJ2-4 | - | TRBV5-5 | once | CASRPPAGQNIQYF | TGTGCCAGCAGGCCTCCAGCGGGTCAAAACATTCAGTACTTC
TRBJ1-3 | - | TRBV6-5 | once | CASMESFSGNTIYF | TGTGCCAGCATGGAGTCCTTCTCTGGAAACACCATATATTTT
TRBJ1-1 | - | TRBV25-1 | - | CASSDGGTEAFF | TGTGCCAGCAGTGATGGGGGCACTGAAGCTTTCTTT
TRBJ2-5 | - | TRBV28 | - | CASSSHNQETQYF | TGTGCCAGCAGTTCCCACAACCAAGAGACCCAGTACTTC
TRBJ2-7 | - | TRBV5-6 | - | CASSLSQGYEQYF | TGTGCCAGCAGCTTGTCACAGGGTTACGAGCAGTACTTC
TRBJ1-2 | - | TRBV30 | - | CAWSVRTAGYTF | TGTGCCTGGAGTGTACGGACAGCCGGCTACACCTTC
TRBJ2-7 | - | TRBV7-6 | - | CASSGGNGRYEQYF | TGTGCCAGCAGCGGTGGGAATGGGCGCTACGAGCAGTACTTC
TRBJ1-3 | TRBD1 | TRBV11-2 | - | CASSGQQGWFSGNTIYF | TGTGCCAGCAGCGGACAACAGGGGTGGTTCTCTGGAAACACCATATATTTT
TRBJ1-2 | - | TRBV5-4 | - | CASSLAGQIFFTF | TGTGCCAGCAGCTTGGCGGGCCAGATCTTCTTCACCTTC
TRBJ2-5 | - | TRBV14 | - | CASSAYGTVQETQYF | TGTGCCAGCAGCGCATATGGGACGGTCCAAGAGACCCAGTACTTC
TRBJ1-5 | - | TRBV4-1 | - | CASSQSTQVSNQPQHF | TGCGCCAGCAGCCAAAGTACCCAGGTTAGCAATCAGCCCCAGCATTTT
TRBJ2-1 | TRBD2 | TRBV18 | - | CASSPGQREGEQFF | TGTGCCAGCTCACCAGGACAACGGGAGGGTGAGCAGTTCTTC
TRBJ1-1 | - | TRBV19 | - | CASSIGGLVTEAFF | TGTGCCAGTAGTATCGGGGGTTTGGTCACTGAAGCTTTCTTT
TRBJ2-1 | - | TRBV6-1 | - | CASTSGGNEQFF | TGTGCCAGCACCAGTGGCGGCAATGAGCAGTTCTTC
TRBJ2-1 | TRBD2 | TRBV27 | - | CASSFEVGGMGNEQFF | TGTGCCAGCAGTTTTGAGGTGGGGGGGATGGGCAATGAGCAGTTCTTC
TRBJ1-5 | - | TRBV2 | - | CASSPGYGNQPQHF | TGTGCCAGCAGTCCAGGGTACGGCAATCAGCCCCAGCATTTT
TRBJ2-5 | TRBD2 | TRBV19 | - | CASSIGLAGETQYF | TGTGCCAGTAGTATAGGACTAGCGGGAGAGACCCAGTACTTC